The 7 T cell receptor beta chains listed next were all sequenced from one sample in a study of blood T cell repertoires in COVID-19. The assay was immunoSEQ multiplex PCR, and TCRdb's table has in-frame clones only and misses some. Here the sample spans about 240,000 clones, roughly 87% being singletons. Sequencing input: PBMCs or T cells enriched from blood (not recorded which). These receptors were collected from a woman in her twenties or thirties with acute COVID-19.

J is TRBJ2-5 and V is TRBV4-1; maybe TRBD1 (5 bases). V lost 1 base to trimming and J lost 1 base, with 13 bases between them. The CDR3 loop spans 16 amino acids. Per the germline V gene, CDR1 is MGHRA and CDR2 is YSYEKL. The CDR3 DNA sequence: TGCGCCAGCAGCCAAGTTCAGACAGTCCCCCAAGAGACCCAGTACTTC. Its protein is CASSQVQTVPQETQYF.

The chain employs TRBV13 and TRBJ1-5; D may be TRBD1 (5 bases). CDR3 size: 16 residues. Germline-derived CDR1 and CDR2 are PRHDT and FYEKMQ (reference sequence). The V end lost 0 bases, the J end lost 3 bases, and 12 bases lay between the germline ends. CDR3 residues: CASSLGGGTYNQPQHF. CDR3 sequence (DNA): TGTGCCAGCAGCTTAGGAGGAGGGACCTACAATCAGCCCCAGCATTTT. Combining the CDR3 with reference TRBV13 and TRBJ1-5 gives the whole variable domain AAGVIQSPRHLIKEKRETATLKCYPIPRHDTVYWYQQGPGQDPQFLISFYEKMQSDKGSIPDRFSAQQFSDYHSELNMSSLELGDSALYFCASSLGGGTYNQPQHFGDGTRLSIL.

This clone was recorded only once. The CDR3 nucleotides are TGTGCCAGCAGCTTGGGGGCAACTAACTATGGCTACACCTTC. Its translation: CASSLGATNYGYTF. The chain recombines TRBV5-4 with TRBJ1-2; D is unclear. Trimming removed 0 bases from V and 0 bases from J, with 6 bases in between. Germline V gives CDR1 SGHNT, CDR2 YYREEE (reference sequence). This CDR3 has 14 amino acids.

The chain couples TRBV25-1 to TRBJ1-1, with unresolved D. Trimming pared 2 bases from V and 3 bases from J, leaving 13 bases between. The length of the CDR3 is 15 residues. Germline CDR1 reads MGHDK; CDR2 reads SYGVNS. The CDR3 bases are TGTGCCAGCAGTGAAGTTGAGGGAGCGGACACTGAAGCTTTCTTT. Protein product: CASSEVEGADTEAFF.

The chain has TRBV4-1 and TRBJ2-1, with TRBD2 matching 13 bases. The CDR3 consists of 16 residues. Germline CDR1 and CDR2: MGHRA and YSYEKL. The V gene end was trimmed by 5 bases and the J gene end by 1 base; junction bases not matched to a gene: 2. CDR3 in DNA: TGCGCCAGCAGCACTAGCGGGGGGGCTTCCTACAATGAGCAGTTCTTC. It specifies CASSTSGGASYNEQFF.

The rearrangement joins TRBV29-1 to TRBJ1-1, with 9 nucleotides matching TRBD1. V lost 7 bases, J lost 6 bases, and 9 bases stayed unmatched. Germline V gene data show CDR1 as SQVTM and CDR2 as ANQGSEA. The CDR3 spans 13 residues. CDR3 amino acids: CSATGGASAEAFF. The CDR3 region has the DNA TGCAGCGCAACAGGGGGCGCGTCCGCTGAAGCTTTCTTT.

This clone was found a few times. The CDR3 region is CASSSTGGLAFF. The CDR3 DNA is TGCGCCAGCAGCTCGACAGGGGGCTTAGCTTTCTTT. The V call is TRBV5-1, the J call TRBJ1-1; 10 nucleotides match TRBD1. J lost 10 bases, V lost 3 bases, and 3 bases had no gene match. The germline V gene encodes CDR1 SGHRS and CDR2 YFSETQ. The length of the CDR3 is 12 residues.